One sample yielded the 22 T cell receptor beta chains listed below, sequenced in a study of T cells in lung cancer brain metastases. Sequencing was performed with immunoSEQ multiplex PCR; in TCRdb, only in-frame clones are kept and a portion is missing. The table has roughly 950 clones, 70% to 90% seen once; the top ten hold under 8%. Sequences were obtained from tumor tissue from a brain metastasis. The receptors stem from an older woman with non-small cell lung cancer that had spread to the brain.

V gene TRBV28 combines with J gene TRBJ2-2, with D possibly being TRBD2 (5 bases). The CDR3 extends over 14 amino acids. Germline values: CDR1 MDHEN, CDR2 SYDVKM. V was trimmed by 8 bases and J by 0 bases, leaving 10 bases between them. The CDR3 DNA sequence: TGTGCCAGCTGGACTCGAGCGAACACCGGGGAGCTGTTTTTT. Protein: CASWTRANTGELFF.

The rearrangement joins TRBV19 to TRBJ1-5; no firm D call. Germline V gives CDR1 LNHDA, CDR2 SQIVND (reference sequence). V was trimmed by 8 bases and J by 7 bases, leaving 9 bases between them. The CDR3 contains 11 residues. The CDR3 DNA sequence: TGTGCCAGTGGAGTTCGGCAGCCCCAGCATTTT. As protein: CASGVRQPQHF.

The chain uses TRBV19 and TRBJ2-3; 11 nucleotides match TRBD2. Germline assignment: CDR1 LNHDA and CDR2 SQIVND (reference sequence). This CDR3 is 17 amino acids long. V lost 0 bases to trimming and J lost 4 bases; unmatched junction nucleotides: 6. CDR3 DNA: TGTGCCAGTAGTATAGAACGGCTAGCGGGAGGACCAGATACGCAGTATTTT. Translation gives CASSIERLAGGPDTQYF.

This chain links TRBV7-8 with TRBJ2-1; no firm D call. CDR1 is SGHVS, CDR2 FQNEAQ, per germline. This CDR3 has 17 residues. The V end lost 2 bases, the J end lost 5 bases, and 19 bases lay between the germline ends. The CDR3 sequence: CASSLRWPTNRNNEQFF. The CDR3 DNA is TGTGCCAGCAGCTTACGGTGGCCCACGAACCGAAACAATGAGCAGTTCTTC.

J is TRBJ2-7 and V is TRBV6-5; 8 bases are shared with TRBD1. CDR3 length: 14 amino acids. Germline V gives CDR1 MNHEY, CDR2 SVGAGI. Trimming took 5 bases from V and 3 from J; bases not matched to a gene: 6. The CDR3 spells CASSQDREGYEQYF. For the CDR3, the DNA is TGTGCCAGCAGTCAGGACAGGGAAGGCTACGAGCAGTACTTC.

The rearrangement joins TRBV7-6 to TRBJ2-2, with a weak D call TRBD1 (5 bases). CDR1 SGHVS and CDR2 FNYEAQ come from the germline V gene. CDR3 size: 13 residues. The V end lost 4 bases, the J end lost 4 bases, and 7 bases lay between the germline ends. CDR3 DNA: TGTGCCAGCAGCTCGACAGTCACCGGGGAGCTGTTTTTT. Amino acid sequence: CASSSTVTGELFF.

This chain joins TRBV19 and TRBJ1-5; D might be TRBD1 (5 bases). The CDR3 is 15 residues long. Looked up from germline, CDR1 is LNHDA and CDR2 is SQIVND (reference sequence). V was cut by 7 bases and J by 2 bases, with 15 bases left in between. CDR3 in amino acids: CASNTPGTGNQPQHF. CDR3 in DNA: TGTGCCAGTAACACTCCCGGGACGGGCAATCAGCCCCAGCATTTT.

The genes are TRBV9 and TRBJ2-3; 9 nucleotides agree with TRBD2. Germline V gene sequence: CDR1 SGDLS, CDR2 YYNGEE. V was clipped by 0 bases and J by 4 bases; unmatched bases: 12. The CDR3 has 18 amino acids. The CDR3 DNA sequence: TGTGCCAGCAGCGTAGCGGCTAGCGGGGATCTCTCTCCAGATACGCAGTATTTT. Protein sequence: CASSVAASGDLSPDTQYF.

The gene calls are TRBV5-1 and TRBJ1-4; 10 bases align to TRBD1. The CDR3 has 16 amino acids. The V segment lost 4 bases and the J segment 7 bases; nucleotides outside the gene matches: 10. Germline lookup yields CDR1 SGHRS and CDR2 YFSETQ. CDR3 loop: CASSKGTGDDSEKLFF. The DNA for the CDR3 is TGCGCCAGCAGCAAGGGGACAGGGGATGATAGTGAAAAACTGTTTTTT.

The V gene is TRBV5-4, the J gene TRBJ1-2, with 7 bases lining up with TRBD1. Losses at the gene ends were 0 bases for V and 6 bases for J; bases not matched to a gene: 14. This CDR3 is 17 amino acids long. The V gene's germline CDR1 is SGHNT and CDR2 YYREEE (reference sequence). In DNA form, the CDR3 reads TGTGCCAGCAGCTTGGCCGAGGTGGCAGGGGGGAAGGATGGCTACACCTTC. Its protein is CASSLAEVAGGKDGYTF. The whole variable domain, remainder taken from reference TRBV5-4 and TRBJ1-2, is ETGVTQSPTHLIKTRGQQVTLRCSSQSGHNTVSWYQQALGQGPQFIFQYYREEENGRGNFPPRFSGLQFPNYSSELNVNALELDDSALYLCASSLAEVAGGKDGYTFGSGTRLTVV.

The chain couples TRBV23-1 to TRBJ2-5; 7 bases align to TRBD1. TRBV23-1 is labeled an ORF, and its function is uncertain. The CDR3 has 13 residues. Losses at the gene ends were 6 bases for V and 3 bases for J; bases not matched to a gene: 4. CDR3 amino acids: CASRTGLEETQYF. In nucleotides, the CDR3 is TGCGCCAGCAGGACAGGGTTAGAAGAGACCCAGTACTTC.

The J gene is TRBJ1-5, the V gene TRBV7-2; D call uncertain. The CDR3 extends over 15 amino acids. V lost 4 bases, J lost 3 bases, and 13 bases lay in between. Germline loops: CDR1 SGHTA, CDR2 FQGNSA. CDR3 nucleotide sequence: TGTGCCAGCAGCTCGGGTGACCGGGTCAATCAGCCCCAGCATTTT. Residues: CASSSGDRVNQPQHF.

The V call is TRBV7-9, the J call TRBJ2-5; 8 nucleotides agree with TRBD2. The CDR3 spans 14 residues. In germline, CDR1 is SEHNR, CDR2 FQNEAQ (reference sequence). V shed 5 bases and J 5 bases; nucleotides not matched to a gene: 7. The DNA of the CDR3 is TGTGCCAGCAGCATCAGCGGGAGTGGGGAGACCCAGTACTTC. The encoded protein is CASSISGSGETQYF.

The rearrangement links TRBV4-2 to TRBJ1-2, with D tentatively TRBD1 (5 bases). CDR3 length equals 15 residues. With 1 base removed from V and 4 bases from J, the gap between germline ends came to 13 bases. Germline-derived CDR1 and CDR2 are LGHNA and YNFKEQ. In DNA, the CDR3 is TGTGCCAGCAGCCAAGGTGCCTCCCAGGGCTATGGCTACACCTTC. This gives the protein CASSQGASQGYGYTF.

The genes are TRBV29-1 and TRBJ2-5, with 7 bases fitting TRBD2. The CDR3 contains 14 residues. V was clipped by 5 bases and J by 0 bases; unmatched bases: 6. The germline CDR1 and CDR2 sequences are SQVTM and ANQGSEA. The CDR3 reads CSVRGGANQETQYF. The CDR3 DNA reads as TGCAGCGTTCGGGGAGGGGCTAACCAAGAGACCCAGTACTTC.

The V and J genes are TRBV27 and TRBJ2-1; 15 bases map to TRBD2. CDR3 length equals 17 residues. The V gene end was trimmed by 5 bases and the J gene end by 8 bases; junction bases not matched to a gene: 10. Germline V gene sequence: CDR1 MNHEY, CDR2 SMNVEV (reference sequence). CDR3 nucleotide sequence: TGTGCCAGCAGTCGACCCGGACTAGCGGGAGGGCCTGATGAGCAGTTCTTC. Encoded protein: CASSRPGLAGGPDEQFF.

The chain carries TRBV5-5 and TRBJ1-2, with 7 positions matching TRBD1. V was clipped by 4 bases and J by 4 bases; unmatched bases: 7. This CDR3 region has 14 residues. Germline V gene sequence: CDR1 SGHKS, CDR2 YYEKEE (reference sequence). The CDR3 DNA follows: TGTGCCAGCAGCCTCCAGACAGGGTCCTATGGCTACACCTTC. This codes for CASSLQTGSYGYTF.

The chain links TRBV9 to TRBJ2-1, with D possibly TRBD1 on 5 matching bases. This CDR3 has 20 amino acids. Trimming removed 2 bases from V and 1 base from J, with 25 bases in between. The germline V gene encodes CDR1 SGDLS and CDR2 YYNGEE. The CDR3 sequence is CASSVSRAGPREVSYNEQFF. The CDR3, as DNA: TGTGCCAGCAGCGTCTCCCGGGCAGGGCCGCGTGAAGTTTCCTACAATGAGCAGTTCTTC.

For this clone: One end of the junction is discordant with germline, which a read error may explain. The V and J genes are TRBV2 and TRBJ1-4; unclear D gene. The CDR3 sequence is 15 residues long. Per the germline V gene, CDR1 is SNHLY and CDR2 is FYNNEI. CDR3 bases: TGTACCAGCAGTGAAGTTGTTAGCAACCGTGAAAAACTGTTTTTT. As protein: CTSSEVVSNREKLFF.

V and J are TRBV7-9 and TRBJ1-2; 9 bases are a match to TRBD1. Germline V gene lookup returns CDR1 SEHNR and CDR2 FQNEAQ (reference sequence). The CDR3 extends over 13 amino acids. Unmatched junction bases numbered 2, after V lost 5 bases and J lost 4 bases. CDR3 DNA: TGTGCCAGCAGCCGGACAGGGGCCTATGGCTACACCTTC. This sequence encodes CASSRTGAYGYTF.

The chain has TRBV30 and TRBJ1-1, with D possibly TRBD1 on 6 matching bases. The CDR3 is made up of 14 amino acids. The germline V gene has CDR1 GTSNPN and CDR2 SVGIG (reference sequence). V lost 4 bases to trimming and J lost 5 bases, with 17 bases between them. The CDR3 loop reads CAWTPDSPGTEAFF. CDR3 sequence (DNA): TGTGCCTGGACCCCGGACAGCCCAGGGACTGAAGCTTTCTTT.

The rearrangement uses TRBV4-1 and TRBJ1-1; TRBD1 is a possible D gene (6 bases). V was trimmed by 1 base and J by 0 bases, leaving 15 bases between them. This CDR3 contains 17 residues. The V gene's germline CDR1 is MGHRA and CDR2 YSYEKL. The CDR3 reads CASSQAGAWDMNTEAFF. The CDR3 nucleotides read TGCGCCAGCAGCCAAGCGGGGGCCTGGGACATGAACACTGAAGCTTTCTTT.